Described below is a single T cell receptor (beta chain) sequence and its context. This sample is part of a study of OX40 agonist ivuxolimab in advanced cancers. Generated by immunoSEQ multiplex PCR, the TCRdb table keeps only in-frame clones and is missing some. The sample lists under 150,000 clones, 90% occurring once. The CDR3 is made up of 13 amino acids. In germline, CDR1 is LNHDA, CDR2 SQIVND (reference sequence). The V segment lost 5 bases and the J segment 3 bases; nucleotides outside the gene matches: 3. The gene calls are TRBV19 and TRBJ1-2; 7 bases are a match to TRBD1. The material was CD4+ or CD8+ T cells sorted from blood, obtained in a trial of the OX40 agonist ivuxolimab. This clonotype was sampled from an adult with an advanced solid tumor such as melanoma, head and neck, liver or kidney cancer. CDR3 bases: TGTGCCAGTAGTTTGGGACAGCACTATGGCTACACCTTC. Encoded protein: CASSLGQHYGYTF.